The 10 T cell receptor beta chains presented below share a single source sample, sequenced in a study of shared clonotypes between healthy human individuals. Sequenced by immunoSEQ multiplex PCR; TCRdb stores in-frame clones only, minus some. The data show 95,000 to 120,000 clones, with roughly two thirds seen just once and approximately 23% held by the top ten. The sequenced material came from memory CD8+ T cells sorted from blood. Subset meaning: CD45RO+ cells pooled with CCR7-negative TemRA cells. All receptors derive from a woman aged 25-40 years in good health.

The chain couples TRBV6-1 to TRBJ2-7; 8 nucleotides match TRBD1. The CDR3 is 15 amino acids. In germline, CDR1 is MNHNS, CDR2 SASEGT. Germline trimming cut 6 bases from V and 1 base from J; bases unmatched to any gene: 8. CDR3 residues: CASSHGQGGSYEQYF. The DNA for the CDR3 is TGTGCCAGCAGCCACGGACAGGGTGGTTCCTACGAGCAGTACTTC.

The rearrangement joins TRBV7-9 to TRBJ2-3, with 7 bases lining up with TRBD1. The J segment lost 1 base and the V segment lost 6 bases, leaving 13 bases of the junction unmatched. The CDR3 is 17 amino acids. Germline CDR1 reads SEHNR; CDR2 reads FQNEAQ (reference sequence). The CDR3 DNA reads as TGTGCCAGCAGTACGGAGGTGGGGACAGAGGGCACAGATACGCAGTATTTT. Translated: CASSTEVGTEGTDTQYF.

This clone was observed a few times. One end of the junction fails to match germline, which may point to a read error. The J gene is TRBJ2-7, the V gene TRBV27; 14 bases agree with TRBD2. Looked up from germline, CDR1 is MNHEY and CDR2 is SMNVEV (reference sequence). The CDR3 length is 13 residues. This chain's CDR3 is CASSATSGGASHF. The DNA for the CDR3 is TGTGCCAGCAGTGCGACTAGCGGGGGGGCCTCACACTTC.

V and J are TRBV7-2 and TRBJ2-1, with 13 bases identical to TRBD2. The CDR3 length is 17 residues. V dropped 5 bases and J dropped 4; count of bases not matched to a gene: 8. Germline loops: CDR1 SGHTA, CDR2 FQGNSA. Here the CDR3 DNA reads TGTGCCAGCAGCCAGGAGCTGGGACTAGCGGGATACAATGAGCAGTTCTTC. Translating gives CASSQELGLAGYNEQFF.

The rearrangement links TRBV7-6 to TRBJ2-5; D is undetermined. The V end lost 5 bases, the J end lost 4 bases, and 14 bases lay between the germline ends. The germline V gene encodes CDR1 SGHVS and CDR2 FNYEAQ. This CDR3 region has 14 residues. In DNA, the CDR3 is TGTGCCAGCAGCCCCTCGGGCGGTGGAGAGACCCAGTACTTC. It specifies CASSPSGGGETQYF.

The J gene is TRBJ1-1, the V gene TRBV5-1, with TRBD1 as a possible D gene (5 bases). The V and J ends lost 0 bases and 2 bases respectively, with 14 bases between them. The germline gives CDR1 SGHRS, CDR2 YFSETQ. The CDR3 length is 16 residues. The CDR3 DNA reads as TGCGCCAGCAGCTTGGGGGGCACTTACCCAAACACTGAAGCTTTCTTT. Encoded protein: CASSLGGTYPNTEAFF.

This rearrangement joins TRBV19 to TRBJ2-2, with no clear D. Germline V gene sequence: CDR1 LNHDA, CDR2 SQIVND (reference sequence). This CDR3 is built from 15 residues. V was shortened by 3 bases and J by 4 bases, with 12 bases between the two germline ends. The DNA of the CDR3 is TGTGCCAGTAGTATCAGTCAGACATCCACCGGGGAGCTGTTTTTT. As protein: CASSISQTSTGELFF.

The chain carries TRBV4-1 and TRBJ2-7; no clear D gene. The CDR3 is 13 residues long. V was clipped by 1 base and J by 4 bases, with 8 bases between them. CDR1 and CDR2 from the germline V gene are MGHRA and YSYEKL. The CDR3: CASSQVSEYEQYF. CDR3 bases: TGCGCCAGCAGCCAAGTGTCGGAATACGAGCAGTACTTC.

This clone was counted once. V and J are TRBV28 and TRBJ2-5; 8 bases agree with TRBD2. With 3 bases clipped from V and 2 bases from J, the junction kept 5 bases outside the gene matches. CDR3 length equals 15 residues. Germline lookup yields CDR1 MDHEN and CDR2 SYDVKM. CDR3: CASSLLAGFQETQYF. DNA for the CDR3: TGTGCCAGCAGTTTGCTAGCGGGCTTTCAAGAGACCCAGTACTTC. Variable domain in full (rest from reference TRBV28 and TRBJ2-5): DVKVTQSSRYLVKRTGEKVFLECVQDMDHENMFWYRQDPGLGLRLIYFSYDVKMKEKGDIPEGYSVSREKKERFSLILESASTNQTSMYLCASSLLAGFQETQYFGPGTRLLVL.

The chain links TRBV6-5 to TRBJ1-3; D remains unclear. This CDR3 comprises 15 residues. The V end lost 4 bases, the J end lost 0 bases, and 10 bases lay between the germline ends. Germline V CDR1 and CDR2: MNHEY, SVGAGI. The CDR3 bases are TGTGCCAGCAGTTCAGACGGCCGCTCTGGAAACACCATATATTTT. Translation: CASSSDGRSGNTIYF.